The rows below give T cell receptor beta chains drawn from one sample of a study of ipilimumab plus nivolumab after autologous stem cell transplantation. The data were produced by immunoSEQ multiplex PCR, yet TCRdb's version contains in-frame clones alone and is incomplete. This table holds 20,000 to 25,000 clones, 70% to 80% found once. The sequencing used PBMCs, collected in a trial of ipilimumab plus nivolumab as post-transplant consolidation. These TCRs come from a male donor with diffuse large B-cell lymphoma. The conserved cysteine and the conserved F or W are not part of the CDR3 here. Not every row has a clone size; where given, it reads once, few, many or a size class.

12	TRBV2	TRBJ2-3	NA	ASSESGGGDTQY
10	TRBV4-2	TRBJ1-6	NA	ASSHMISPLH
12	TRBV7-9	TRBJ2-1	NA	ASSLGDTYNEQF
13	TRBV7-9	TRBJ2-5	medium-sized	ASSLPWGPQETQY
13	TRBV7-2	TRBJ1-1	NA	ASSSLDRVGTEAF
12	TRBV7-6	TRBJ2-5	NA	ASRPTRVTETQY
12	TRBV5-4	TRBJ2-7	NA	ASSLSAGQHEQY
13	TRBV6-1	TRBJ2-7	NA	ASSESGISSYEQY
13	TRBV7-9	TRBJ2-2	once	ASSPGTGTGGELF
13	TRBV7-3	TRBJ2-2	NA	ASSLSGQDYRELF
13	TRBV5-4	TRBJ2-5	NA	ASSQGTGFQETQY
14	TRBV7-9	TRBJ2-7	NA	ASSPGRTGQFYEQY
12	TRBV4-1	TRBJ1-2	NA	ASSQDPTNYGYT
12	TRBV6-5	TRBJ2-7	NA	ASRQGALAYEQY
18	TRBV4-1	TRBJ2-6	NA	ASSQEVGGPLNSGANVLT
12	TRBV27	TRBJ1-1	few	ATRGQGRNPEAF
13	TRBV7-2	TRBJ2-3	NA	ASSPRTPNTDTQY
16	TRBV18	TRBJ1-5	NA	ASSPSPPKWGSNQPQH
13	TRBV5-1	TRBJ1-4	NA	ASSATGGANEKLF
14	TRBV6-5	TRBJ2-2	once	ASSYSSRADTGELF
13	TRBV5-4	TRBJ1-2	NA	ASSLGVGEIEGYT
10	TRBV4-1	TRBJ1-2	NA	ASSRSDYGYT
13	TRBV6-5	NA	NA	ASSYSTEPHYEQY
9	TRBV20-1	TRBJ2-7	few	SAQETGEQY
14	TRBV7-2	TRBJ1-3	once	ASSLAAGTFGNTIY
12	TRBV13	TRBJ2-7	NA	ASTVGGLDYEQY
12	TRBV19	TRBJ1-6	NA	ASSRLDYNSPLH
13	TRBV19	TRBJ1-3	few	ASSKGLGGGNTIY
13	TRBV21-1	TRBJ2-7	medium-sized	ASSRPVRVPYEQY
17	TRBV10-3	TRBJ2-3	NA	AIRAPNPYSSGGEDTQY
13	TRBV18	TRBJ2-7	few	ASSPPGQGADEQY
13	TRBV5-1	TRBJ1-4	NA	ASSFQAQTNEKLF
14	TRBV9	TRBJ1-1	few	ASSRSGGQGRTEAF
15	TRBV5-8	TRBJ2-4	NA	ASSLSELGLAKNIQY
13	TRBV28	TRBJ1-6	NA	ASSLGRMGNSPLH
12	TRBV5-6	TRBJ2-5	NA	ASSSTRVRETQY
14	TRBV10-3	TRBJ2-1	few	AISDPPGTGVNEQF
9	TRBV7-8	TRBJ1-6	few	ASTSGGPLH
12	TRBV6-6	TRBJ2-2	NA	ASSTPSGAGELF
9	TRBV11-1	TRBJ2-3	once	ASSPGLTQY